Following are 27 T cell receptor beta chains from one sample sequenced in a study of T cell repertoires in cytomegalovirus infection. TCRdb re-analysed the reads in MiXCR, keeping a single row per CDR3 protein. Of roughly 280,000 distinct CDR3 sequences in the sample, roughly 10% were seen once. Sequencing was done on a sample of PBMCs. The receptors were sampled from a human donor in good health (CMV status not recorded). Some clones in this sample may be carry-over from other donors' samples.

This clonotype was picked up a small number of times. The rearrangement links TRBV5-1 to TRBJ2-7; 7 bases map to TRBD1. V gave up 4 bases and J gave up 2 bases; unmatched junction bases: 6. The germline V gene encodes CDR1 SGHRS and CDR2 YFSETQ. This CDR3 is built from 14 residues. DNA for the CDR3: TGCGCCAGCAGCCGCCAACAGGGGCCCTACGAGCAGTACTTC. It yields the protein CASSRQQGPYEQYF.

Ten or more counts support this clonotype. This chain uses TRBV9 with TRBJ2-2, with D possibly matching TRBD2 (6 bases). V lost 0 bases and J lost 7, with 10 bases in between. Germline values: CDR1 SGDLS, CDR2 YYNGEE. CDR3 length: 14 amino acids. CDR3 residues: CASSVGAGGGELFF. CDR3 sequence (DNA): TGTGCCAGCAGCGTAGGGGCCGGGGGCGGGGAGCTGTTTTTT.

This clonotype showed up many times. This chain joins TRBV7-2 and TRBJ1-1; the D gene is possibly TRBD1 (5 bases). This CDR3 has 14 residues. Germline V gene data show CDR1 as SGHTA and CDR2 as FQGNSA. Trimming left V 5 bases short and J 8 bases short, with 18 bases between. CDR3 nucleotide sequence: TGTGCCAGCAGCGCTAGAGGGGCCCAAAGCGAAGCTTTCTTT. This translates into CASSARGAQSEAFF.

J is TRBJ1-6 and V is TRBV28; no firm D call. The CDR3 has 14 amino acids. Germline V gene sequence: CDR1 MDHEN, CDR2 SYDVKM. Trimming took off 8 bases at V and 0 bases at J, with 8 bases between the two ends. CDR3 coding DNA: TGTGCCAGCCTAGAGGGCTCCTATAATTCACCCCTCCACTTT. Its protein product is CASLEGSYNSPLHF.

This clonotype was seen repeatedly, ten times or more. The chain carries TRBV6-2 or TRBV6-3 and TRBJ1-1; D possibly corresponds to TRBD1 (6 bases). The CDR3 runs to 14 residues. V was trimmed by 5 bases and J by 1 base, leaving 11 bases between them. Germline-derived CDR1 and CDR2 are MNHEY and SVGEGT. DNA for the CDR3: TGTGCCAGCAGTCGACGGACAGCGAACACTGAAGCTTTCTTT. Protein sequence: CASSRRTANTEAFF.

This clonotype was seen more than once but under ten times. CDR3 coding DNA: TGTGCCAGTAGTAGATGGACTAGCGGGAGTGGAAATGAGCAGTTCTTC. Its protein product is CASSRWTSGSGNEQFF. This rearrangement joins TRBV19 to TRBJ2-1; 13 bases map to TRBD2. Looked up from germline, CDR1 is LNHDA and CDR2 is SQIVND (reference sequence). The CDR3 covers 16 residues. V shed 4 bases, J shed 7 bases, and the junction held 7 bases outside the gene matches.

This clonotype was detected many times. CDR3 in DNA: TGCAGTGCTCGTGCCCTCCTGGACAGGGAACATCAGCCCCAGCATTTT. This sequence encodes CSARALLDREHQPQHF. The V call is TRBV20-1, the J call TRBJ1-5; 8 bases map to TRBD1. Germline V CDR1 and CDR2: DFQATT, SNEGSKA (reference sequence). V lost 5 bases to trimming and J lost 5 bases; unmatched junction nucleotides: 14. The CDR3 contains 16 residues.

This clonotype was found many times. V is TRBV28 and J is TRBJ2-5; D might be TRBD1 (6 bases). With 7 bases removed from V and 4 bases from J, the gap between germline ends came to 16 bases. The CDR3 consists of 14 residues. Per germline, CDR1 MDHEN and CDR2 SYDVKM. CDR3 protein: CASTKGQGRETQYF. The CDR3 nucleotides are TGTGCCAGCACCAAGGGTCAGGGGCGAGAGACCCAGTACTTC.

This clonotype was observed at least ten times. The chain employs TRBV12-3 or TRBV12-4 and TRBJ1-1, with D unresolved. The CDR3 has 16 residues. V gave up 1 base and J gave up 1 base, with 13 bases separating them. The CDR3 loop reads CASSLDDWTPNTEAFF. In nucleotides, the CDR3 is TGTGCCAGCAGTTTAGATGATTGGACTCCGAACACTGAAGCTTTCTTT.

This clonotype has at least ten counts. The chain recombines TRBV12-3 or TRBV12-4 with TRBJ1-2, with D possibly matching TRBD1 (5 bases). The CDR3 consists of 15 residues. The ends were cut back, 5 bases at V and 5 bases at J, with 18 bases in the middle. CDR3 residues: CASSKDGVSGYGYTF. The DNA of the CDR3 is TGTGCCAGCAGTAAGGACGGGGTGTCAGGGTATGGCTACACCTTC.

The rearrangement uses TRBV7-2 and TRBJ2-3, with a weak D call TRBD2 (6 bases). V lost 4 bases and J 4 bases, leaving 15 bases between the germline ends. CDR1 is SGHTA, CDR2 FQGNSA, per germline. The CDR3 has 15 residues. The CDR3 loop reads CASSSTRLWADTQYF. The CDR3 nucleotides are TGTGCCAGCAGCTCGACTAGACTTTGGGCAGATACGCAGTATTTT.

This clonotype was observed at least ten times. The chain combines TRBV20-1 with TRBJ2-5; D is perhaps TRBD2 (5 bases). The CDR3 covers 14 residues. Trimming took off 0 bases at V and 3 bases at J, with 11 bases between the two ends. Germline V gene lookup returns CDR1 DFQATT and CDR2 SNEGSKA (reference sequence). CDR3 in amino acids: CSARDFSGEETQYF. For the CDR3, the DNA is TGCAGTGCTAGAGATTTCAGCGGTGAAGAGACCCAGTACTTC.

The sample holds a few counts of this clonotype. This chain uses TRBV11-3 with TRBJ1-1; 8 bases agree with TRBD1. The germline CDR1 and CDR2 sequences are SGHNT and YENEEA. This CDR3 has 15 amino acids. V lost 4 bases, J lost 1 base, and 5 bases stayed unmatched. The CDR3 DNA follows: TGTGCCAGCAGCTCGAGGACAGGGACGAACACTGAAGCTTTCTTT. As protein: CASSSRTGTNTEAFF. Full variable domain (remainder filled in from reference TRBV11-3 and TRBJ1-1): EAGVVQSPRYKIIEKKQPVAFWCNPISGHNTLYWYLQNLGQGPELLIRYENEEAVDDSQLPKDRFSAERLKGVDSTLKIQPAELGDSAVYLCASSSRTGTNTEAFFGQGTRLTVV.

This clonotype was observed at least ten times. This chain's CDR3 is CASSLEGVRPTEAFF. As DNA, the CDR3 is TGTGCCAGCAGCTTAGAGGGGGTTAGGCCGACTGAAGCTTTCTTT. The rearrangement joins TRBV7-2 to TRBJ1-1; D may be TRBD1 (6 bases). The CDR3 has 15 residues. Germline CDR1 and CDR2: SGHTA and FQGNSA. Trimming shortened V by 1 base and J by 5 bases, and 14 bases separated the two germline ends.

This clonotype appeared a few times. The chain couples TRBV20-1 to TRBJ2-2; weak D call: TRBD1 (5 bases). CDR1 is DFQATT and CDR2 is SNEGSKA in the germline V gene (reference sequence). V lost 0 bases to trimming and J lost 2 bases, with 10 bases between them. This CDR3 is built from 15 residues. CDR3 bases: TGCAGTGCTAGAGATCCGGACAAAAACACCGGGGAGCTGTTTTTT. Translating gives CSARDPDKNTGELFF.

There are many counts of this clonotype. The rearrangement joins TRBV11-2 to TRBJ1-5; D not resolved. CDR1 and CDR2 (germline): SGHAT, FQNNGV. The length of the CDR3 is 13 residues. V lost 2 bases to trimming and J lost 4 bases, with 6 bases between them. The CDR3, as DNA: TGTGCCAGCAGCTTACTCCGAAATCAGCCCCAGCATTTT. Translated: CASSLLRNQPQHF.

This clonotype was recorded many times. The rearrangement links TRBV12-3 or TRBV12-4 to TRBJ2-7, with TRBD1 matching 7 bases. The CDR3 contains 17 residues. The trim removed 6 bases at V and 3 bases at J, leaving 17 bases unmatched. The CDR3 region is CASSPTGAGVSRYEQYF. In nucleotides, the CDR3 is TGTGCCAGCAGCCCTACAGGGGCCGGGGTCTCTCGCTACGAGCAGTACTTC.

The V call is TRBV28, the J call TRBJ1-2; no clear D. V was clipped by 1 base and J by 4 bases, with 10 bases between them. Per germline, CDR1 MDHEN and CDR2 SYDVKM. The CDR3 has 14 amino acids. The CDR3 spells CASSLSGSGYGYTF. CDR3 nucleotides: TGTGCCAGCAGTTTATCGGGGTCTGGCTATGGCTACACCTTC.

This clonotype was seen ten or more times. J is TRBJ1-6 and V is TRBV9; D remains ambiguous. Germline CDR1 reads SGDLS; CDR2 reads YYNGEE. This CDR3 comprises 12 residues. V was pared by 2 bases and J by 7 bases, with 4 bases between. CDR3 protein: CASSVSNSPLHF. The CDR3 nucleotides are TGTGCCAGCAGCGTTTCAAATTCACCCCTCCACTTT.

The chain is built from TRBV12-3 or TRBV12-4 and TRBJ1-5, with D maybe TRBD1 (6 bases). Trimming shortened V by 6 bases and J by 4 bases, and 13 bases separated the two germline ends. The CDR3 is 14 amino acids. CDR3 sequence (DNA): TGTGCCAGCAGGCAGGGGAATGGGAATCAGCCCCAGCATTTT. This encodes CASRQGNGNQPQHF.

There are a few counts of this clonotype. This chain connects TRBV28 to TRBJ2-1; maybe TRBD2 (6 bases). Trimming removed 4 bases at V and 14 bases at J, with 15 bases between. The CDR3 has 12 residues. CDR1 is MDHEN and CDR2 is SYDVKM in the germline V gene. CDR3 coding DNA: TGTGCCAGCAGTTCCGTGACTAGTACTAAGTTCTTC. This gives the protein CASSSVTSTKFF. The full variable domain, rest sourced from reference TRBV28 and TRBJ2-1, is DVKVTQSSRYLVKRTGEKVFLECVQDMDHENMFWYRQDPGLGLRLIYFSYDVKMKEKGDIPEGYSVSREKKERFSLILESASTNQTSMYLCASSSVTSTKFFGPGTRLTVL.

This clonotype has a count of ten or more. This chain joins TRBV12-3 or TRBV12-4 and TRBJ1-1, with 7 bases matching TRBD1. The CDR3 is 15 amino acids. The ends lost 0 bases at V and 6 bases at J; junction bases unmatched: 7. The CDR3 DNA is TGTGCCAGCAGTTTAGCCAGGCAGGGGGTGTCTGAAGCTTTCTTT. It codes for CASSLARQGVSEAFF.

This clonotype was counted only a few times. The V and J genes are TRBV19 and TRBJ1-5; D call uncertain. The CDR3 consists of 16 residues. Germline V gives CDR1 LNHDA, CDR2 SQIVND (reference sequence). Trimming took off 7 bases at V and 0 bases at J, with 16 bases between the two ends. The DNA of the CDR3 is TGTGCCAGTACCGACCGAGGTGGCGGTAGCAATCAGCCCCAGCATTTT. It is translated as CASTDRGGGSNQPQHF.

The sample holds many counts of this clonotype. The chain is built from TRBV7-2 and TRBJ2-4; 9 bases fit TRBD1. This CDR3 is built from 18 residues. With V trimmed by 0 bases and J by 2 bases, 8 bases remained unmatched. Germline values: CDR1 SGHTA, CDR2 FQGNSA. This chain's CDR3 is CASSLAPPGQGSKNIQYF. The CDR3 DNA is TGTGCCAGCAGCTTAGCGCCCCCGGGACAGGGCTCCAAAAACATTCAGTACTTC.

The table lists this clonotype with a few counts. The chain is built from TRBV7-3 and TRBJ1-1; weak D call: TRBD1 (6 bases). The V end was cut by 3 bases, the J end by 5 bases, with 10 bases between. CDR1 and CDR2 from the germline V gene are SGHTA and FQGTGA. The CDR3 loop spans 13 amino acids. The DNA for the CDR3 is TGTGCCAGCAGCTTCACAGGGTCAACTGAAGCTTTCTTT. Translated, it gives CASSFTGSTEAFF.

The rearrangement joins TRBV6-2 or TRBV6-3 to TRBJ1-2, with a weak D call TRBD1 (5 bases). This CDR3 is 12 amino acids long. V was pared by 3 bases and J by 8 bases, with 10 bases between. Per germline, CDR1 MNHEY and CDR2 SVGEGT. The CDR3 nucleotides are TGTGCCAGCAGTTATGCAGGGCTCGGCTACACCTTC. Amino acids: CASSYAGLGYTF.

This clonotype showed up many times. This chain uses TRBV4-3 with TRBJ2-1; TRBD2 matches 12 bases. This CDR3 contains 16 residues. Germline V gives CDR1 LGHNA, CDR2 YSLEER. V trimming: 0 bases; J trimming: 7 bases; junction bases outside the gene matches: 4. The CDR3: CASSQDRLAGGNEQFF. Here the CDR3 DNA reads TGCGCCAGCAGCCAAGATCGGCTAGCGGGAGGGAATGAGCAGTTCTTC.